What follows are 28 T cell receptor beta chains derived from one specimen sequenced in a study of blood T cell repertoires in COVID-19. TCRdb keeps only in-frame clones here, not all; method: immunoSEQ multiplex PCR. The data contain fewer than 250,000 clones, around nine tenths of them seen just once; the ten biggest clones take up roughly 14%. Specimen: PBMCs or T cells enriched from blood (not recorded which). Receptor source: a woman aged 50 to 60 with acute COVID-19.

CDR3 nucleotide sequence: TGTGCCAGCAGCTTGGCGGGTTGGGAGCAGTACTTC. Its translation is CASSLAGWEQYF. The gene calls are TRBV5-6 and TRBJ2-7, with D unclear. CDR1 and CDR2 from the germline V gene are SGHDT and YYEEEE. Trimming pared 0 bases from V and 7 bases from J, leaving 8 bases between. The CDR3 loop spans 12 amino acids.

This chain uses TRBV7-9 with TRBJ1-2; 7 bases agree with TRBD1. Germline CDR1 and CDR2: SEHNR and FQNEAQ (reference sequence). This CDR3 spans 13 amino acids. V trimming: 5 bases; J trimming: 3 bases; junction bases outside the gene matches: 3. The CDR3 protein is CASSEGQYYGYTF. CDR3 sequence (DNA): TGTGCCAGCAGCGAGGGACAGTACTATGGCTACACCTTC.

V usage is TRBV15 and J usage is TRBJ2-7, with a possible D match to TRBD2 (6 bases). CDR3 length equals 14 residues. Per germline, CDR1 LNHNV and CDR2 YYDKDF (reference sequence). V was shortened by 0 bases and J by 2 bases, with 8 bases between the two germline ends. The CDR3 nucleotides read TGTGCCACCAGCAGAGACCCGGGGGCCTACGAGCAGTACTTC. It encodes CATSRDPGAYEQYF.

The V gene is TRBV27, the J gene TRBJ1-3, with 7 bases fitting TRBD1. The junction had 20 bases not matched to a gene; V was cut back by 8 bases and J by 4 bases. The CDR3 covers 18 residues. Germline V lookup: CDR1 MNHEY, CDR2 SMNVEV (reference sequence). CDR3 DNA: TGTGCCAGCTCCCGTACAGGGGCCTCTGGATTCTCCGGAAACACCATATATTTT. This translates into CASSRTGASGFSGNTIYF.

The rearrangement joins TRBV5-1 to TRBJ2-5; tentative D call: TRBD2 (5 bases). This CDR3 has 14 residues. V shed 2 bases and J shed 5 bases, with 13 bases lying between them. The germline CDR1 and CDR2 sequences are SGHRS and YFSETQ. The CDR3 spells CASSFRGKAETQYF. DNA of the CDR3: TGCGCCAGCAGCTTTCGGGGAAAGGCGGAGACCCAGTACTTC.

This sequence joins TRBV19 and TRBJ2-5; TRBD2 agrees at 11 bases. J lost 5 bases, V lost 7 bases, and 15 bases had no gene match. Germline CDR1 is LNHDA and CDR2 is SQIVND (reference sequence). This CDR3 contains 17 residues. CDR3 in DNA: TGTGCCAGTACTCTACAGGGCCGACTAGCGGGGCGGGAGACCCAGTACTTC. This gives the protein CASTLQGRLAGRETQYF.

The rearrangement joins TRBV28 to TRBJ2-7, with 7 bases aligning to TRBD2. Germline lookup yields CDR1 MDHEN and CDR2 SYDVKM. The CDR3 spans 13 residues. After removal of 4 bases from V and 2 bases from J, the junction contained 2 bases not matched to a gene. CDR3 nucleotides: TGTGCCAGCAGTTGGGGGGGACCCTACGAGCAGTACTTC. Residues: CASSWGGPYEQYF.

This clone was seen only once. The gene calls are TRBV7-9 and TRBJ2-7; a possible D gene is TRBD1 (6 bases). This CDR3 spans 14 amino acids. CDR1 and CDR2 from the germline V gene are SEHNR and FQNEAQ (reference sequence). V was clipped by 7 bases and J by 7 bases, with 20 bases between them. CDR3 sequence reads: CASTPGRQAIEQYF. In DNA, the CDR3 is TGTGCCAGCACCCCGGGGAGACAGGCTATAGAGCAGTACTTC.

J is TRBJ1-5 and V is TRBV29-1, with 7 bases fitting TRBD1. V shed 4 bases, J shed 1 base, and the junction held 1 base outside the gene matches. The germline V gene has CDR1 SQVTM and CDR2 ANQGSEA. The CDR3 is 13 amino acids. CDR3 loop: CSVAGGSNQPQHF. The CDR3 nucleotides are TGCAGCGTTGCAGGGGGGAGCAATCAGCCCCAGCATTTT.

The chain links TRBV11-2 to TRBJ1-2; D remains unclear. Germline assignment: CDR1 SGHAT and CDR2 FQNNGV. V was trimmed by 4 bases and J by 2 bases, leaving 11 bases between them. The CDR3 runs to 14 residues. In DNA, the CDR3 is TGTGCCAGCAGCTACGATGGAGGGAACTATGGCTACACCTTC. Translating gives CASSYDGGNYGYTF. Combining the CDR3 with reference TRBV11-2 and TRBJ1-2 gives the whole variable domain EAGVAQSPRYKIIEKRQSVAFWCNPISGHATLYWYQQILGQGPKLLIQFQNNGVVDDSQLPKDRFSAERLKGVDSTLKIQPAKLEDSAVYLCASSYDGGNYGYTFGSGTRLTVV.

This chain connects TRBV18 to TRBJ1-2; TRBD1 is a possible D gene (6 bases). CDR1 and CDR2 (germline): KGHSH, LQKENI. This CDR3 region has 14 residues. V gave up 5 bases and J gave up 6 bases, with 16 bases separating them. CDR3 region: CASSALQGSDGYTF. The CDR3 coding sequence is TGTGCCAGCTCAGCTTTACAGGGATCGGATGGCTACACCTTC.

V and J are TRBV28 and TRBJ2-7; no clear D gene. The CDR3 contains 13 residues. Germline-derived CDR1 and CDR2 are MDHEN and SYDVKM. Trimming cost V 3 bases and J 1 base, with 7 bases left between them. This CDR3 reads CASSFVGSYEQYF. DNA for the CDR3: TGTGCCAGCAGTTTCGTCGGGTCCTACGAGCAGTACTTC.

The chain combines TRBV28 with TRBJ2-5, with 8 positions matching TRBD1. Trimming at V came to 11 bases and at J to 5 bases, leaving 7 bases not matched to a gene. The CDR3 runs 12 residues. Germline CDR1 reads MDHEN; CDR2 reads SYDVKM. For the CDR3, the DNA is TGTGCCGCAGGGGGCATGTGGGAGACCCAGTACTTC. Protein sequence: CAAGGMWETQYF.

The CDR3 sequence is CASSDAGSPLHF. The CDR3, as DNA: TGTGCCAGCTCCGACGCGGGATCACCCCTCCACTTT. The chain carries TRBV6-5 and TRBJ1-6; D not certain. Trimming pared 8 bases from V and 10 bases from J, leaving 12 bases between. CDR1 and CDR2 (germline): MNHEY, SVGAGI. The CDR3 is 12 residues long.

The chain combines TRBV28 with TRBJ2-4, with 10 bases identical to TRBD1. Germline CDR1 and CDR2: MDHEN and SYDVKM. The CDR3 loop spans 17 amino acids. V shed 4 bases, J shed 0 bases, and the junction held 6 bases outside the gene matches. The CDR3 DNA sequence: TGTGCCAGCAGTTCAAAGGACAGGGGGTTAGCCAAAAACATTCAGTACTTC. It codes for CASSSKDRGLAKNIQYF.

The CDR3 is CASGRTGANVLTF. The CDR3 DNA is TGTGCCAGCGGCAGAACTGGGGCCAACGTCCTGACTTTC. This chain links TRBV5-4 with TRBJ2-6; D is uncertain. The V gene lost 7 bases and the J gene lost 2 bases, with 7 bases spanning the gap. Looked up from germline, CDR1 is SGHNT and CDR2 is YYREEE (reference sequence). The CDR3 totals 13 residues.

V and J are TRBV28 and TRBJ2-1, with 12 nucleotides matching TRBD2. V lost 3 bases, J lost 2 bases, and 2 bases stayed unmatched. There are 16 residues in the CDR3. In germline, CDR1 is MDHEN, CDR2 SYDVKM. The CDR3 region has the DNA TGTGCCAGCAGTTTCTCTAGCGGGAGGGCCTACAATGAGCAGTTCTTC. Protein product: CASSFSSGRAYNEQFF.

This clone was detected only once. The CDR3, as DNA: TGTGCCTGGAACCGGGACGGGAGTATGAACACTGAAGCTTTCTTT. It codes for CAWNRDGSMNTEAFF. This chain connects TRBV30 to TRBJ1-1, with D possibly being TRBD1 (5 bases). CDR1 and CDR2 from the germline V gene are GTSNPN and SVGIG (reference sequence). The CDR3 consists of 15 residues. Trimming removed 4 bases from V and 0 bases from J, with 15 bases in between.

Here the CDR3 DNA reads TGTGCCAGCAGCTCGACCCACACGGGACAGGCCTACGAGCAGTACTTC. It specifies CASSSTHTGQAYEQYF. The rearrangement uses TRBV7-9 and TRBJ2-7; TRBD1 aligns across 8 bases. With 4 bases clipped from V and 2 bases from J, the junction kept 10 bases outside the gene matches. The germline CDR1 and CDR2 sequences are SEHNR and FQNEAQ (reference sequence). This CDR3 is 16 amino acids long.

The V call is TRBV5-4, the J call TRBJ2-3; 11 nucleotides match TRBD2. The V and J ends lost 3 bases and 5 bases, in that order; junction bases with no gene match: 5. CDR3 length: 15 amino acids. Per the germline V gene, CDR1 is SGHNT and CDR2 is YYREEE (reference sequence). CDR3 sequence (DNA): TGTGCCAGCAGCTCACCGGGGACTAGCGGAGATACGCAGTATTTT. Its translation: CASSSPGTSGDTQYF. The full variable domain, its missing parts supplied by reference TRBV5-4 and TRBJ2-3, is ETGVTQSPTHLIKTRGQQVTLRCSSQSGHNTVSWYQQALGQGPQFIFQYYREEENGRGNFPPRFSGLQFPNYSSELNVNALELDDSALYLCASSSPGTSGDTQYFGPGTRLTVL.

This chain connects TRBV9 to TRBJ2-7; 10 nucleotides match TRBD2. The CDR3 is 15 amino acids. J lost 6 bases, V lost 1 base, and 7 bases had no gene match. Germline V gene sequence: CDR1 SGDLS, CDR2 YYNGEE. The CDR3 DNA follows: TGTGCCAGCAGCGTAACGGCTAGCGGGAGCGGCGAGCAGTACTTC. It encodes CASSVTASGSGEQYF.

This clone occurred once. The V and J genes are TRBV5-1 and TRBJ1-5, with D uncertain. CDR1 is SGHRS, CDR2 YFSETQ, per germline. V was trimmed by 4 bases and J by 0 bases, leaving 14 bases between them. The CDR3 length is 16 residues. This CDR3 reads CASSPRSAASNQPQHF. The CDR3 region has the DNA TGCGCCAGCAGCCCGCGGTCGGCAGCTAGCAATCAGCCCCAGCATTTT.

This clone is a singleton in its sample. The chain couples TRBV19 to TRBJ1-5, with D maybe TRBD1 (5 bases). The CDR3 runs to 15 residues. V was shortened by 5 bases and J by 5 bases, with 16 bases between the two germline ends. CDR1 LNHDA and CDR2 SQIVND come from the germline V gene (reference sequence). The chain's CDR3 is CASSGATPRDQPQHF. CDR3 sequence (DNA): TGTGCCAGTAGTGGGGCAACTCCTAGAGATCAGCCCCAGCATTTT.

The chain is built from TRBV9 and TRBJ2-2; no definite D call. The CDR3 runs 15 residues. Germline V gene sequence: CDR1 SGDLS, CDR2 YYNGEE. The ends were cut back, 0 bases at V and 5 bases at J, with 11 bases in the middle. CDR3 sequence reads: CASSVDGRLTGELFF. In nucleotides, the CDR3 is TGTGCCAGCAGCGTAGATGGGCGCCTTACCGGGGAGCTGTTTTTT.

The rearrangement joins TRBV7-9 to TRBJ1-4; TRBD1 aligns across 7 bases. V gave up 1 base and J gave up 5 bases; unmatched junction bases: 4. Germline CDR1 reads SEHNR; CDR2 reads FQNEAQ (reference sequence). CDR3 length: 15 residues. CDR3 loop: CASSLGQGGNEKLFF. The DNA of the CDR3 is TGTGCCAGCAGCTTAGGACAGGGCGGGAATGAAAAACTGTTTTTT.

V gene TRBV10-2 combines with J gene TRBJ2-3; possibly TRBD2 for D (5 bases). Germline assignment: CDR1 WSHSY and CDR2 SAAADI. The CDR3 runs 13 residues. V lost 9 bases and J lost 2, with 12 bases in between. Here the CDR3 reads CASLLVNTDTQYF. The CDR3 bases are TGCGCCAGTTTACTAGTCAACACAGATACGCAGTATTTT.

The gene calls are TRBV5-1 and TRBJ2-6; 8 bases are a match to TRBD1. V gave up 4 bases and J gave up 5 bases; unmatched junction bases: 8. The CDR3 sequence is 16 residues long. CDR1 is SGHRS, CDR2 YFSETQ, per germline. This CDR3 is CASSGQGTGWANVLTF. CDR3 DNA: TGCGCCAGCAGCGGACAGGGAACGGGTTGGGCCAACGTCCTGACTTTC.

DNA for the CDR3: TGTGCCAGCAGTTTAGGGTCGGGCTATGGCTACACCTTC. It codes for CASSLGSGYGYTF. V gene TRBV27 combines with J gene TRBJ1-2; no reliable D call. CDR3 length: 13 residues. Trimming took 2 bases from V and 4 from J, leaving 8 bases between them. Germline-derived CDR1 and CDR2 are MNHEY and SMNVEV (reference sequence).